What follows describes a single T cell receptor (beta chain). This entry comes from a study of cytomegalovirus exposure and HLA in healthy donors. Measured with immunoSEQ multiplex PCR; TCRdb has only the in-frame clones, and not every one. The profile shows 250,000 to 300,000 clones, 70% to 90% of them singletons. CDR3 size: 13 residues. The V and J ends lost 6 bases and 4 bases respectively, with 12 bases between them. CDR1 LNHDA and CDR2 SQIVND come from the germline V gene (reference sequence). This clonotype originated in a woman between 18 and 29 years old in good health and CMV-seronegative. The sequencing sample was made of PBMCs. The chain joins TRBV19 to TRBJ1-2; D remains ambiguous. CDR3 amino acids: CASRETEFYGYTF. DNA of the CDR3: TGTGCCAGTAGGGAAACAGAGTTCTATGGCTACACCTTC. The variable domain in full, with the rest retrieved from reference TRBV19 and TRBJ1-2, is DGGITQSPKYLFRKEGQNVTLSCEQNLNHDAMYWYRQDPGQGLRLIYYSQIVNDFQKGDIAEGYSVSREKKESFPLTVTSAQKNPTAFYLCASRETEFYGYTFGSGTRLTVV.